The rows below give T cell receptor beta chains drawn from one sample of a study of regulatory T cells in long-lasting Graves disease. Using its own MiXCR run on the multiplex PCR reads, TCRdb lists one record per CDR3 protein. The sample holds some 470,000 distinct CDR3 sequences, roughly a fifth seen once. The sequences come from peripheral blood mononuclear cells (PBMCs), collected when the disease was refractory, from a patient treated with antithyroid drugs. The source of these receptors is a female donor with Graves disease. CDR3s leave out the opening cysteine and the closing phenylalanine or tryptophan. The D gene is left open where the match is weak.

TRBV13	10	TRBJ2-5	.	ASSHGREAQY
TRBV12-3/TRBV12-4	11	TRBJ1-4	.	ASSLFQSEKLF
TRBV4-3	14	TRBJ2-5	TRBD1	ASSQVIQGAEETQY
TRBV11-2	11	TRBJ2-1	TRBD1	ASSTDRANEQF
TRBV12-3/TRBV12-4	10	TRBJ1-6	.	ASSFHNSPLH
TRBV7-2	15	TRBJ2-2	TRBD2	ASSPPGLAGVTGELF
TRBV9	13	TRBJ2-5	TRBD1	ASSLRTGGVETQY
TRBV28	12	TRBJ2-3	.	ASRQSPIVDTQY
TRBV11-2	13	TRBJ1-6	.	ASSLVKALGSPLH
TRBV28	10	TRBJ2-1	.	ASSFRHSEQF
TRBV24-1	10	TRBJ2-1	.	ATSEQLNEQF
TRBV5-6	9	TRBJ2-7	.	ASSVRGEQY
TRBV7-9	15	TRBJ1-2	TRBD1	ASSLEGDRGNYYGYT
TRBV6-5	13	TRBJ2-5	.	ASSYSIRFQETQY
TRBV30	12	TRBJ1-1	TRBD1	AWRRTGENTEAF
TRBV7-8	11	TRBJ2-7	.	ASSLQLAYEQY